Detailed here is one T cell receptor (beta chain). Produced via immunoSEQ multiplex PCR; TCRdb's table is partial and in-frame only. The table has more than 25,000 clones, 82% seen once. The data belong to a study of somatic mutations in cytotoxic T cells in rheumatoid arthritis. The trim removed 2 bases at V and 9 bases at J, leaving 2 bases unmatched. The CDR3 totals 14 residues. Germline V gene data show CDR1 as SGHAT and CDR2 as FQNNGV. V gene TRBV11-2 combines with J gene TRBJ2-1; 12 bases agree with TRBD2. The TCR originated in a man between 45 and 60 years old in good health. The sample comprised CD8+ T cells sorted from blood. This chain's CDR3 is CASSLLAGGREQFF. CDR3 bases: TGTGCCAGCAGCTTACTAGCGGGAGGGCGTGAGCAGTTCTTC.